A single sample is the source of the 23 T cell receptor beta chains below, sequenced in a study of cytomegalovirus exposure and HLA in healthy donors. The repertoire was sequenced with immunoSEQ multiplex PCR; TCRdb's copy has only in-frame clones and lacks some. Of 230,000 or so clones in the sample, roughly 88% were seen once. The sample comprised PBMCs. Source of these receptors: a woman between 18 and 30 years old in good health and CMV-seronegative.

CDR3 nucleotides: TGTGCCAGTAGCCAACAGAGCTCCTACGAGCAGTACTTC. Its translation: CASSQQSSYEQYF. The V and J genes are TRBV19 and TRBJ2-7; D is unclear. CDR1 is LNHDA, CDR2 SQIVND, per germline (reference sequence). Trimming took off 6 bases at V and 0 bases at J, with 9 bases between the two ends. The CDR3 has 13 amino acids. Full variable domain (remainder filled in from reference TRBV19 and TRBJ2-7): DGGITQSPKYLFRKEGQNVTLSCEQNLNHDAMYWYRQDPGQGLRLIYYSQIVNDFQKGDIAEGYSVSREKKESFPLTVTSAQKNPTAFYLCASSQQSSYEQYFGPGTRLTVT.

This sequence joins TRBV28 and TRBJ2-7; 9 nucleotides match TRBD2. After removal of 2 bases from V and 4 bases from J, the junction contained 6 bases not matched to a gene. Looked up from germline, CDR1 is MDHEN and CDR2 is SYDVKM. This CDR3 is built from 15 residues. DNA of the CDR3: TGTGCCAGCAGTTTAGGCGGGAGGGCCATATACGAGCAGTACTTC. Translation gives CASSLGGRAIYEQYF.

This chain uses TRBV5-6 with TRBJ2-5, with 7 bases fitting TRBD1. Germline V gene sequence: CDR1 SGHDT, CDR2 YYEEEE. V trimming: 4 bases; J trimming: 4 bases; junction bases outside the gene matches: 4. The CDR3 is 13 residues long. CDR3: CASSRTGAETQYF. The DNA for the CDR3 is TGTGCCAGCAGCAGAACAGGGGCAGAGACCCAGTACTTC.

This sequence joins TRBV6-5 and TRBJ2-1, with TRBD2 matching over 7 bases. This CDR3 contains 15 residues. The junction had 13 bases not matched to a gene; V was cut back by 7 bases and J by 7 bases. Germline V gives CDR1 MNHEY, CDR2 SVGAGI. The DNA of the CDR3 is TGTGCCAGCAAATTGAGCGGGAATGTAAGAAATGAGCAGTTCTTC. Translated: CASKLSGNVRNEQFF.

This clone was detected once. This chain links TRBV4-2 with TRBJ2-3, with TRBD2 matching 10 bases. This CDR3 is built from 16 residues. The germline gives CDR1 LGHNA, CDR2 YNFKEQ. Losses at the gene ends were 2 bases for V and 6 bases for J; bases not matched to a gene: 8. The CDR3, as DNA: TGTGCCAGCAGCCAACACCTAGCGGGAGAAGGGGATACGCAGTATTTT. It encodes CASSQHLAGEGDTQYF.

This sequence joins TRBV6-5 and TRBJ2-3; TRBD2 agrees at 8 bases. Germline V gene lookup returns CDR1 MNHEY and CDR2 SVGAGI. The CDR3 consists of 14 residues. With 4 bases clipped from V and 3 bases from J, the junction kept 3 bases outside the gene matches. The CDR3 reads CASSWTSRTDTQYF. The CDR3 region has the DNA TGTGCCAGCAGTTGGACTAGCCGGACAGATACGCAGTATTTT.

The chain couples TRBV29-1 to TRBJ2-1, with D possibly TRBD2 on 5 matching bases. CDR1 is SQVTM, CDR2 ANQGSEA, per germline. Between the trimmed V and J ends, which lost 3 bases and 9 bases, there was a span of 9 bases. This CDR3 contains 11 residues. In nucleotides, the CDR3 is TGCAGCGTTGATCTCGGAGGTGAGCAGTTCTTC. Residues: CSVDLGGEQFF.

This clone was observed once. The gene calls are TRBV27 and TRBJ2-7; 13 bases are a match to TRBD2. CDR3 size: 16 residues. Germline CDR1 is MNHEY and CDR2 is SMNVEV (reference sequence). V was clipped by 4 bases and J by 5 bases; unmatched bases: 8. CDR3 in DNA: TGTGCCAGCAGTTGGACTAGCGGGAGAAGAAATCACGAGCAGTACTTC. It encodes CASSWTSGRRNHEQYF.

J is TRBJ2-7 and V is TRBV27, with D maybe TRBD1 (6 bases). Trimming left V 6 bases short and J 3 bases short, with 15 bases between. In germline, CDR1 is MNHEY, CDR2 SMNVEV (reference sequence). CDR3 size: 14 residues. CDR3 nucleotide sequence: TGTGCCAGCAGCGCCGGGACAAATTACTACGAGCAGTACTTC. The encoded protein is CASSAGTNYYEQYF.

The chain employs TRBV6-5 and TRBJ2-1; D is unclear. V lost 3 bases and J lost 0, with 9 bases in between. Germline CDR1 and CDR2: MNHEY and SVGAGI. This CDR3 has 15 amino acids. CDR3 protein: CASSYSTSSYNEQFF. The CDR3 DNA reads as TGTGCCAGCAGTTATAGCACCTCCTCCTACAATGAGCAGTTCTTC.

Concerning this clone itself: Other DNA sequences within the sample encode an identical CDR3. The rearrangement joins TRBV7-2 to TRBJ2-3; no clear D gene. The germline V and J ends were trimmed by 2 bases and 1 base, with 4 bases remaining between them. The germline CDR1 and CDR2 sequences are SGHTA and FQGNSA. The CDR3 is made up of 13 amino acids. The CDR3 spells CASSLQGTDTQYF. Written as DNA, the CDR3 is TGTGCCAGCAGCTTACAGGGCACAGATACGCAGTATTTT. Supplemented by reference TRBV7-2 and TRBJ2-3, the full variable domain reads GAGVSQSPSNKVTEKGKDVELRCDPISGHTALYWYRQSLGQGLEFLIYFQGNSAPDKSGLPSDRFSAERTGGSVSTLTIQRTQQEDSAVYLCASSLQGTDTQYFGPGTRLTVL.

The rearrangement uses TRBV10-1 and TRBJ2-5; 7 nucleotides match TRBD1. Unmatched junction bases numbered 8, after V lost 3 bases and J lost 1 base. This CDR3 is 16 amino acids long. The germline V gene has CDR1 WNHNN and CDR2 SYGVQD (reference sequence). The CDR3 nucleotides read TGCGCCAGCAGTGATCCGACGACAGGGCCCCAAGAGACCCAGTACTTC. This sequence encodes CASSDPTTGPQETQYF.

This clone was counted once. This chain connects TRBV27 to TRBJ2-3, with D unclear. Germline V CDR1 and CDR2: MNHEY, SMNVEV (reference sequence). With 6 bases removed from V and 4 bases from J, the gap between germline ends came to 5 bases. The CDR3 spans 11 residues. CDR3 residues: CASRGADTQYF. For the CDR3, the DNA is TGTGCCAGCAGGGGCGCAGATACGCAGTATTTT.

V usage is TRBV11-2 and J usage is TRBJ2-1; TRBD1 matches 9 bases. Germline values: CDR1 SGHAT, CDR2 FQNNGV. V was pared by 5 bases and J by 8 bases, with 7 bases of the junction left unmatched. The CDR3 length is 14 residues. The CDR3 reads CASSTGTGLDEQFF. CDR3 sequence (DNA): TGTGCCAGCAGCACCGGGACAGGGCTTGATGAGCAGTTCTTC.

This clone was seen a few times. This rearrangement joins TRBV2 to TRBJ1-2, with no clear D. CDR3 length equals 11 residues. Trimming cost V 3 bases and J 4 bases, with 3 bases left between them. Per the germline V gene, CDR1 is SNHLY and CDR2 is FYNNEI. This chain's CDR3 is CASSDGYGYTF. CDR3 DNA: TGTGCCAGCAGTGACGGCTATGGCTACACCTTC.

Only one count was recorded for this clone. The gene calls are TRBV18 and TRBJ1-2, with TRBD1 identical over 7 bases. The CDR3 runs 14 residues. The trim removed 2 bases at V and 4 bases at J, leaving 4 bases unmatched. Germline CDR1 is KGHSH and CDR2 is LQKENI. The CDR3: CASSPVGQLYGYTF. The CDR3 nucleotides read TGTGCCAGCTCACCAGTGGGACAGCTCTATGGCTACACCTTC.

This chain connects TRBV5-1 to TRBJ2-1; D is uncertain. The germline gives CDR1 SGHRS, CDR2 YFSETQ. The CDR3 has 14 amino acids. Trimming shortened V by 4 bases and J by 0 bases, and 8 bases separated the two germline ends. Here the CDR3 DNA reads TGCGCCAGCAGCGGCGGAAACTCCTACAATGAGCAGTTCTTC. This translates into CASSGGNSYNEQFF.

The gene calls are TRBV7-8 and TRBJ2-7, with 7 bases matching TRBD1. Losses at the gene ends were 1 base for V and 4 bases for J; bases not matched to a gene: 4. Per germline, CDR1 SGHVS and CDR2 FQNEAQ. This CDR3 is built from 14 residues. CDR3 amino acids: CASSLGPGGYEQYF. The CDR3 coding sequence is TGTGCCAGCAGCTTAGGACCAGGGGGATACGAGCAGTACTTC.

The CDR3 is CASSLSGVSDYGYTF. The CDR3, as DNA: TGCGCCAGCAGCTTGAGCGGGGTTTCTGACTATGGCTACACCTTC. The rearrangement links TRBV5-1 to TRBJ1-2; no clear D gene. Germline CDR1 and CDR2: SGHRS and YFSETQ. The V and J ends lost 1 base and 3 bases respectively, with 13 bases between them. The CDR3 is 15 amino acids.

This clone has only one observation. The V gene is TRBV7-9, the J gene TRBJ1-2; TRBD1 might be the D (6 bases). Germline loops: CDR1 SEHNR, CDR2 FQNEAQ (reference sequence). V was shortened by 2 bases and J by 6 bases, with 10 bases between the two germline ends. This CDR3 has 13 amino acids. The CDR3 sequence is CASSLNQGNGYTF. CDR3 coding DNA: TGTGCCAGCAGCTTAAATCAGGGGAATGGCTACACCTTC.

The gene calls are TRBV6-5 and TRBJ1-1, with D hard to call. CDR3 length equals 15 residues. The V end was cut by 0 bases, the J end by 2 bases, with 10 bases between. Germline lookup yields CDR1 MNHEY and CDR2 SVGAGI. The CDR3 loop reads CASSYSYPVNTEAFF. DNA of the CDR3: TGTGCCAGCAGTTACTCTTATCCTGTTAACACTGAAGCTTTCTTT.

The chain couples TRBV6-1 to TRBJ2-7, with D possibly TRBD1 on 6 matching bases. Germline values: CDR1 MNHNS, CDR2 SASEGT. CDR3 length: 11 residues. The V gene lost 9 bases and the J gene lost 6 bases, with 12 bases spanning the gap. In DNA form, the CDR3 reads TGTGCCAGTAACGAAGGGGGCGAGCAGTACTTC. Translated, it gives CASNEGGEQYF.

This sequence joins TRBV5-1 and TRBJ1-1; the D gene is possibly TRBD1 (5 bases). Germline V lookup: CDR1 SGHRS, CDR2 YFSETQ. V was clipped by 3 bases and J by 1 base, with 13 bases between them. The CDR3 runs to 15 residues. The chain's CDR3 is CASSYSGPQNTEAFF. CDR3 DNA sequence: TGCGCCAGCAGCTACTCAGGGCCGCAGAACACTGAAGCTTTCTTT.